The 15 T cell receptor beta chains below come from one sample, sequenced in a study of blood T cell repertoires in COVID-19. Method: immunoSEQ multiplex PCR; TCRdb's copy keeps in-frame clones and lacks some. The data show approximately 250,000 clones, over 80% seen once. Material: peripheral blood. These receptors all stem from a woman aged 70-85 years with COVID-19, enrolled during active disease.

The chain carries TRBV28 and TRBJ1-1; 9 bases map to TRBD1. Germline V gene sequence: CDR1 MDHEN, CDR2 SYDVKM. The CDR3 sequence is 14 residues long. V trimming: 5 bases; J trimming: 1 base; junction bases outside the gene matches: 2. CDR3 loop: CASSTDRGNTEAFF. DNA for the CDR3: TGTGCCAGCAGTACGGACAGGGGGAACACTGAAGCTTTCTTT.

The CDR3 nucleotides are TGTGCCAGCAGTTCCCTACAGGGGTACCATGAAAAACTGTTTTTT. It codes for CASSSLQGYHEKLFF. This chain links TRBV27 with TRBJ1-4, with 7 bases that match TRBD1. V lost 4 bases, J lost 6 bases, and 8 bases stayed unmatched. The CDR3 runs 15 residues. Germline lookup yields CDR1 MNHEY and CDR2 SMNVEV (reference sequence).

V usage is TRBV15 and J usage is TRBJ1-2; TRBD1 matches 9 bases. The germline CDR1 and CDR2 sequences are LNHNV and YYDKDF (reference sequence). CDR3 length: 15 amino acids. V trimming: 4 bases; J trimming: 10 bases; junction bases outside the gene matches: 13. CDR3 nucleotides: TGTGCCACCAGCAAAAAACGGGGACAGGGCGGCCTCTACACCTTC. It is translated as CATSKKRGQGGLYTF. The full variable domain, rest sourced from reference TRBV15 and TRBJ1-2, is DAMVIQNPRYQVTQFGKPVTLSCSQTLNHNVMYWYQQKSSQAPKLLFHYYDKDFNNEADTPDNFQSRRPNTSFCFLDIRSPGLGDTAMYLCATSKKRGQGGLYTFGSGTRLTVV.

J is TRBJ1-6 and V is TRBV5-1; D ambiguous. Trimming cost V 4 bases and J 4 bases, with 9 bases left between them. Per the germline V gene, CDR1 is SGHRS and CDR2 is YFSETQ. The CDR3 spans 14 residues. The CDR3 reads CASSLGEYNSPLHF. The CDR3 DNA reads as TGCGCCAGCAGCCTAGGAGAGTATAATTCACCCCTCCACTTT.

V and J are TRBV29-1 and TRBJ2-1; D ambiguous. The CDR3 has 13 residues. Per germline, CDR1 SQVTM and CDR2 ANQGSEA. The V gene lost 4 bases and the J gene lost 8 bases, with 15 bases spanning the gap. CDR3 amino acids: CSVASLQLHEQFF. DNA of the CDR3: TGCAGCGTTGCTTCTTTACAGCTACATGAGCAGTTCTTC.

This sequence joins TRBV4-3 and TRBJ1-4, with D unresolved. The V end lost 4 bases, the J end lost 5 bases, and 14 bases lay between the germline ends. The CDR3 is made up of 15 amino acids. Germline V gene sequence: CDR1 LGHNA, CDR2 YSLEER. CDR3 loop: CASSPRGGRNEKLFF. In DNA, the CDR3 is TGCGCCAGCAGCCCCCGGGGAGGACGGAATGAAAAACTGTTTTTT.

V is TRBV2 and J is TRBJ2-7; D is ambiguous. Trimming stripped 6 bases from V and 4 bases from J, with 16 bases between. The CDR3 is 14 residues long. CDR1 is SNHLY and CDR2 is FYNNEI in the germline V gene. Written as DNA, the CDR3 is TGTGCCAGCAGGGCGCGGCTAGTTTTGTACGAGCAGTACTTC. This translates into CASRARLVLYEQYF. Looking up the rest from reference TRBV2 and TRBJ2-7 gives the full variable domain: EPEVTQTPSHQVTQMGQEVILRCVPISNHLYFYWYRQILGQKVEFLVSFYNNEISEKSEIFDDQFSVERPDGSNFTLKIRSTKLEDSAMYFCASRARLVLYEQYFGPGTRLTVT.

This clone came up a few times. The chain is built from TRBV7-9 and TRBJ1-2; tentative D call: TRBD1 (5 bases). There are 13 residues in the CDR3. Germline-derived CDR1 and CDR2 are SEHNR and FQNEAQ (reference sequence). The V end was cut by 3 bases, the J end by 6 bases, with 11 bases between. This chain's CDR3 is CASSFSGDNGYTF. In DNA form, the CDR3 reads TGTGCCAGCAGCTTTTCGGGGGATAATGGCTACACCTTC.

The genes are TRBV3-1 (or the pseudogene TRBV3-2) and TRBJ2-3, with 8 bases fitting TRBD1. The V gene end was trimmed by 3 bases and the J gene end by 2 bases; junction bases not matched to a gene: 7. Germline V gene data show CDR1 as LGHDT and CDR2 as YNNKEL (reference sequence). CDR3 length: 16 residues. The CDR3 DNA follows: TGTGCCAGCAGCCATCCAAGGACAGGGAACACAGATACGCAGTATTTT. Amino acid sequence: CASSHPRTGNTDTQYF.

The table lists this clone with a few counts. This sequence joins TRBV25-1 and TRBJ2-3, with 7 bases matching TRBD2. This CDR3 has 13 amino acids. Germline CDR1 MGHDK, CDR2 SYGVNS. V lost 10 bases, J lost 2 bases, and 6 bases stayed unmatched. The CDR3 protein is CAIDGGDTDTQYF. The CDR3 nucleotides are TGTGCCATCGATGGGGGGGACACAGATACGCAGTATTTT. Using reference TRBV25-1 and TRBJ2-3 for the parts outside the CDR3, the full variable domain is EADIYQTPRYLVIGTGKKITLECSQTMGHDKMYWYQQDPGMELHLIHYSYGVNSTEKGDLSSESTVSRIRTEHFPLTLESARPSHTSQYLCAIDGGDTDTQYFGPGTRLTVL.

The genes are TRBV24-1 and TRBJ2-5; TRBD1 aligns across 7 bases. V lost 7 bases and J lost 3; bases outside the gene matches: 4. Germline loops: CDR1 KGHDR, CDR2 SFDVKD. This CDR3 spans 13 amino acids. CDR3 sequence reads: CATRGGPKETQYF. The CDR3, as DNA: TGTGCCACCAGAGGGGGCCCTAAAGAGACCCAGTACTTC.

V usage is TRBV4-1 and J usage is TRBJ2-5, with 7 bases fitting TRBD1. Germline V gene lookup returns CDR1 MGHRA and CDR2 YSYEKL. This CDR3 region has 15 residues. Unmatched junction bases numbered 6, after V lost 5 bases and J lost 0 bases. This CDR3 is CASSNPDRDQETQYF. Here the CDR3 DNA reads TGCGCCAGCAGCAACCCCGACAGGGACCAAGAGACCCAGTACTTC.

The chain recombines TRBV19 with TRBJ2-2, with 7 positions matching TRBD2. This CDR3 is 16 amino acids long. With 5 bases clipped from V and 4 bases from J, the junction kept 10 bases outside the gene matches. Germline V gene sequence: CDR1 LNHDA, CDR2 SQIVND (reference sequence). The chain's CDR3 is CASSLSAGASTGELFF. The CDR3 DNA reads TGTGCCAGTAGTCTCTCCGCGGGAGCCAGCACCGGGGAGCTGTTTTTT.

CDR3 region: CASSEGGETQYF. In DNA form, the CDR3 reads TGTGCCAGCAGTGAAGGAGGAGAGACCCAGTACTTC. The gene calls are TRBV2 and TRBJ2-5; D not certain. CDR3 length: 12 residues. Deletions cut 1 base from V and 4 bases from J, with 4 bases between. CDR1 is SNHLY and CDR2 is FYNNEI in the germline V gene.

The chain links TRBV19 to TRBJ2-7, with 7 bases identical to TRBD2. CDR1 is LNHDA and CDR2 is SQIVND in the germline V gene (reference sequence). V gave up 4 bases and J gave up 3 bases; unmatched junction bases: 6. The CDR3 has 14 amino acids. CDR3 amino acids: CASSTSAGLYEQYF. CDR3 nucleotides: TGTGCCAGTAGTACATCAGCGGGGCTCTACGAGCAGTACTTC.